The clone carrying this TCR beta chain appeared a few times. The data stem from a study of response to subunit inactivated influenza vaccine. TCRdb itself ran the RT-PCR reads through MiXCR, one entry per CDR3 protein. This table has some 570,000 distinct CDR3 sequences, about 11% appearing once. The same specimen was also included in a second study, on T cells expressing NK-cell markers. That work adds: It was by 5'RACE template switching with UMIs that TCR beta cDNA was made. CD8+ T cells in over 5 donors included dominant NKG2C+ clonotypes at 1.0-7.0%. What remained unclear was the HCMV specificity of expanded NKG2C+ T cell clones.

This material consisted of PBMCs from blood, taken on the day of vaccination. The origin of this receptor is a man aged 45-65 years who received an inactivated influenza vaccine.

In DNA, the CDR3 is TGTGCCAGCAGTATTCTCGGGGGAGGTTACGAGCAGTACTTC. It translates to CASSILGGGYEQYF. The V and J genes are TRBV27 and TRBJ2-7, with TRBD2 as a possible D gene (6 bases). V was cut by 5 bases and J by 4 bases, with 15 bases left in between. This CDR3 contains 14 residues. Germline loops: CDR1 MNHEY, CDR2 SMNVEV (reference sequence).